This TCR beta chain was retrieved from a study of regulatory T cells in long-lasting Graves disease. Trimming shortened V by 1 base and J by 6 bases, and 16 bases separated the two germline ends. Germline V gives CDR1 LGHDT, CDR2 YNNKEL (reference sequence). The CDR3 spans 15 residues. This clonotype was counted only a few times. The time point: newly diagnosed GD, antithyroid drugs for less than 3 months. PBMC-extracted RNA yielded the TCR library. Libraries of TCR beta came from iRepertoire HTBI primers plus Arm-PCR of CDR3 regions. TCRdb reprocessed the multiplex PCR reads with MiXCR, giving one entry per CDR3 protein. The table has 350,000 to 450,000 distinct CDR3 sequences, 15% seen once. The same data also contributed to another study, on T cells in Graves' hyperthyroidism and ophthalmopathy.

This clonotype was obtained from a woman aged 35 to 49 with Graves disease. The chain employs TRBV3-1 and TRBJ2-7; the D gene is possibly TRBD2 (6 bases). Sequenced here: peripheral blood mononuclear cells (PBMCs), sampled at new diagnosis, from a patient treated with antithyroid drugs. The CDR3 region has the DNA TGTGCCAGCAGCCAAGTACCCGGGGGATCGTTCGAGCAGTACTTC. Encoded protein: CASSQVPGGSFEQYF.